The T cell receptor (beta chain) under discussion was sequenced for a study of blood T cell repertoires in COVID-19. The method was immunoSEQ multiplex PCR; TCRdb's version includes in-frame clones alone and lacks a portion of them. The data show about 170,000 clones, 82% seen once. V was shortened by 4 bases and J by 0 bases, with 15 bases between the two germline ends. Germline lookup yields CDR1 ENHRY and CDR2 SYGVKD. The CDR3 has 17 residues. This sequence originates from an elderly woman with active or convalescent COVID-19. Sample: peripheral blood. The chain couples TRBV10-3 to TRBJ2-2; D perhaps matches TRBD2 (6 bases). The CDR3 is CAISVFSRDSNTGELFF. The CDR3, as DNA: TGTGCCATCAGTGTTTTCTCCCGGGACTCGAACACCGGGGAGCTGTTTTTT.